This T cell receptor (beta chain) was obtained from a study of cytomegalovirus exposure and HLA in healthy donors. Background on the study: There were tens of millions of unique TCRs (from HLA-typed donors) in an early data release.

The PCR had 60 Vbeta and 13 Jbeta primers. Clones were read by immunoSEQ multiplex PCR, and TCRdb kept only the in-frame ones, dropping some. There are some 180,000 clones in the sample; about 9% occur only once, and 1% to 1.5% lies in the top ten. A remark on this clone: Its antigen is as yet unknown.

Germline assignment: CDR1 WSHSY and CDR2 SAAADI. This CDR3 has 17 amino acids. V trimming: 0 bases; J trimming: 2 bases; junction bases outside the gene matches: 7. Study-wide findings and caveats: Sequencing had likely introduced a cluster of highly shared sequence variants as an artifact. Presence/absence analyses rested on an assumption that sequencing depth was roughly uniform across donors.

Input material: PBMCs. The chain carries TRBV10-2 and TRBJ2-5; 9 bases agree with TRBD2. The TCR sequence derives from a woman aged 25 to 45 in good health and CMV-seropositive. CDR3 coding DNA: TGCGCCAGCAGTGAGTCGAAAGTACTAGCGGGTCAAGAGACCCAGTACTTC. Translated, it gives CASSESKVLAGQETQYF.